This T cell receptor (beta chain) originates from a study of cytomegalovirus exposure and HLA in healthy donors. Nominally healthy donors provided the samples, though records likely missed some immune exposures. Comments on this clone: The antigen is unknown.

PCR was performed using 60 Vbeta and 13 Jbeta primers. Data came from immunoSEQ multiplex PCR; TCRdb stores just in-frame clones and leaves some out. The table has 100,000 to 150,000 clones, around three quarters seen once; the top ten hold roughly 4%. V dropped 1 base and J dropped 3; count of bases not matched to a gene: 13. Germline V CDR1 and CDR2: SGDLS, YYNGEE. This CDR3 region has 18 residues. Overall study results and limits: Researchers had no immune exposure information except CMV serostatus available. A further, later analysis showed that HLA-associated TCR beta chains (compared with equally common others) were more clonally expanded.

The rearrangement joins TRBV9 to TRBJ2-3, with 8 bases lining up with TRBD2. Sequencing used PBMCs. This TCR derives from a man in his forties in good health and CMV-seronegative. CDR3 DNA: TGTGCCAGCAGCGTAAGGGGTAGCGGGGTCCTAGGTACAGATACGCAGTATTTT. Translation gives CASSVRGSGVLGTDTQYF.